A selection of T cell receptor beta chains follows, all from one sample in a study of blood T cell repertoires in COVID-19. Generated by immunoSEQ multiplex PCR, the TCRdb table keeps only in-frame clones and is missing some. The table lists under 200,000 clones, about 88% of them singletons. The sequencing input was peripheral blood. The receptors stem from a man between 18 and 35 years old with active or convalescent COVID-19. Each CDR3 is given with its conserved first and last residue. D genes are given only for firm matches. Clone size is given for some rows only: seen once, a few or many times, or a class if the clone is expanded.

>.|TRBJ2-1|TRBD2|TRBV5-4
TGTGCCAGCAGCCCTCCAGCGCGGGGGGGCTCATTGTCCTACAATGAGCAGTTCTTC
CASSPPARGGSLSYNEQFF
>.|TRBJ2-1|.|TRBV11-3
TGTGCCAGCAGCCCATCCCTGCTATCCAATGAGCAGTTCTTC
CASSPSLLSNEQFF
>few|TRBJ1-1|.|TRBV7-2
TGTGCCAGCAGCCTACAATATCCGGGGATCACTGAAGCTTTCTTT
CASSLQYPGITEAFF
>.|TRBJ2-3|.|TRBV12-3/TRBV12-4
TGTGCCAGCAGTTCACAGTCAGATACGCAGTATTTT
CASSSQSDTQYF
>.|TRBJ2-3|.|TRBV7-2
TGTGCCAGCAGCTTAGCCCTTGGAGGGGCAGATACGCAGTATTTT
CASSLALGGADTQYF
>.|TRBJ1-5|TRBD1|TRBV7-2
TGTGCCAGCAGCTTGACAGGGGCCGATCAGCCCCAGCATTTT
CASSLTGADQPQHF
>.|TRBJ1-2|TRBD1|TRBV2
TGTGCCAGCAGTTCGGGACAGGGGTATGGCTACACCTTC
CASSSGQGYGYTF
>.|TRBJ2-7|.|TRBV9
TGTGCCAGCAGCGTAGATGGTAGGGGTTACGAGCAGTACTTC
CASSVDGRGYEQYF
>.|TRBJ2-5|.|TRBV18
TGTGCCAGCTCACCAAGACAGCCGGCGGCCCAGTACTTC
CASSPRQPAAQYF
>.|TRBJ2-1|.|TRBV5-4
TGTGCCAGCAGCACCCGAGGGGGGGCAAATGAGCAGTTCTTC
CASSTRGGANEQFF
>.|TRBJ1-2|TRBD1|TRBV4-2
TGTGCCAGCAGCCAAGACAGGGGGCGAGGCTACACCTTC
CASSQDRGRGYTF
>few|TRBJ1-3|.|TRBV7-3
TGTGCCAGCAGTAGGGGCGCAGGCTCTGGAAACACCATATATTTT
CASSRGAGSGNTIYF
>.|TRBJ2-1|.|TRBV25-1
TGTGCCAGCAGTGCTCTAGAGACAGGTGAGCAGTTCTTC
CASSALETGEQFF
>.|TRBJ1-3|TRBD1|TRBV4-1
TGCGCCAGCAGCCGTGCGGGACAGATTGGAAACACCATATATTTT
CASSRAGQIGNTIYF
>.|TRBJ2-4|TRBD2|TRBV6-5
TGTGCCAGCAGTTACCCTCGAATACTAGCGGGAGGCATTCAGTACTTC
CASSYPRILAGGIQYF
>.|TRBJ1-5|TRBD1|TRBV30
TGTGCCTGGGGGACAGTTAATAGCAATCAGCCCCAGCATTTT
CAWGTVNSNQPQHF
>.|TRBJ1-2|.|TRBV12-3/TRBV12-4
TGTGCCAGCTCTGGGGGCGCCGGCTATGGCTACACCTTC
CASSGGAGYGYTF
>.|TRBJ2-5|TRBD2|TRBV11-2
TGTGCCAGCAGCTTAGATCTCCGTCCTAGCGGGAGAAAAGAGACCCAGTACTTC
CASSLDLRPSGRKETQYF
>.|TRBJ2-7|.|TRBV10-3
TGTGCCATCAGTGCCGGGGGCTACGAGCAGTACTTC
CAISAGGYEQYF
>.|TRBJ1-1|.|TRBV7-9
TGTGCCAGCAGCTTCACAGGACAGCCTAACACTGAAGCTTTCTTT
CASSFTGQPNTEAFF
>.|TRBJ2-7|TRBD1|TRBV5-4
TGTGCCAGCAGCTTTCTGGACAGGGGTCAAGAGCAGTACTTC
CASSFLDRGQEQYF
>.|TRBJ2-7|TRBD2|TRBV5-1
TGCGCCAGCAGCACAGCGGGAGCCCACCCTGGCGAGCAGTACTTC
CASSTAGAHPGEQYF
>.|TRBJ1-2|.|TRBV25-1
TGTGCCAGCAGTGAATTCCGGGGCTATGGCTACACCTTC
CASSEFRGYGYTF
>.|TRBJ2-3|TRBD1|TRBV7-9
TGTGCCAGCAGCGTGGACAGGGCAGGGGCAGATACGCAGTATTTT
CASSVDRAGADTQYF
>once|TRBJ1-1|.|TRBV30
TGTGCCTGGAGCAGCATAAGACAGGTTGGTGGAGCTTTCTTT
CAWSSIRQVGGAFF
>.|TRBJ2-1|TRBD2|TRBV20-1
TGCAGTGCTAGTCCCAGCGGGGGGTCCGTTATCTACAATGAGCAGTTCTTC
CSASPSGGSVIYNEQFF
>.|TRBJ1-6|.|TRBV6-5
TGTGCCAGCAGTTTAGATAATTCACCCCTCCACTTT
CASSLDNSPLHF
>.|TRBJ2-3|TRBD2|TRBV9
TGTGCCAGCAGCCCCCAGACTAGCGGGGTTACAGATACGCAGTATTTT
CASSPQTSGVTDTQYF
>.|TRBJ2-7|.|TRBV21-1
TGTGCCAGCAGCAAAGGGGACAGCTCCTACGAGCAGTACTTC
CASSKGDSSYEQYF
>.|TRBJ2-7|TRBD1|TRBV19
TGTGCCAGTAGTACTCAGACAGGGGGTCACTACGAGCAGTACTTC
CASSTQTGGHYEQYF
>.|TRBJ1-2|.|TRBV18
TGTGCCAGCTCACCACTAGCAGTCCAGGGCAATAATGGCTACACCTTC
CASSPLAVQGNNGYTF
>.|TRBJ2-5|TRBD2|TRBV27
TGTGCCACAGGGCGGGGGGTACCGGGAGAGACCCAGTACTTC
CATGRGVPGETQYF
>.|TRBJ2-2|.|TRBV19
TGTGCCAGTACTTCCTTTGAGACCGGGGAGCTGTTTTTT
CASTSFETGELFF
>.|TRBJ2-5|TRBD1|TRBV20-1
TGCAGTTCAGGGGGACAAGAGACCCAGTACTTC
CSSGGQETQYF
>.|TRBJ2-2|.|TRBV9
TGTGCCAGCAGCGTAGGTCCCGCGAACACCGGGGAGCTGTTTTTT
CASSVGPANTGELFF